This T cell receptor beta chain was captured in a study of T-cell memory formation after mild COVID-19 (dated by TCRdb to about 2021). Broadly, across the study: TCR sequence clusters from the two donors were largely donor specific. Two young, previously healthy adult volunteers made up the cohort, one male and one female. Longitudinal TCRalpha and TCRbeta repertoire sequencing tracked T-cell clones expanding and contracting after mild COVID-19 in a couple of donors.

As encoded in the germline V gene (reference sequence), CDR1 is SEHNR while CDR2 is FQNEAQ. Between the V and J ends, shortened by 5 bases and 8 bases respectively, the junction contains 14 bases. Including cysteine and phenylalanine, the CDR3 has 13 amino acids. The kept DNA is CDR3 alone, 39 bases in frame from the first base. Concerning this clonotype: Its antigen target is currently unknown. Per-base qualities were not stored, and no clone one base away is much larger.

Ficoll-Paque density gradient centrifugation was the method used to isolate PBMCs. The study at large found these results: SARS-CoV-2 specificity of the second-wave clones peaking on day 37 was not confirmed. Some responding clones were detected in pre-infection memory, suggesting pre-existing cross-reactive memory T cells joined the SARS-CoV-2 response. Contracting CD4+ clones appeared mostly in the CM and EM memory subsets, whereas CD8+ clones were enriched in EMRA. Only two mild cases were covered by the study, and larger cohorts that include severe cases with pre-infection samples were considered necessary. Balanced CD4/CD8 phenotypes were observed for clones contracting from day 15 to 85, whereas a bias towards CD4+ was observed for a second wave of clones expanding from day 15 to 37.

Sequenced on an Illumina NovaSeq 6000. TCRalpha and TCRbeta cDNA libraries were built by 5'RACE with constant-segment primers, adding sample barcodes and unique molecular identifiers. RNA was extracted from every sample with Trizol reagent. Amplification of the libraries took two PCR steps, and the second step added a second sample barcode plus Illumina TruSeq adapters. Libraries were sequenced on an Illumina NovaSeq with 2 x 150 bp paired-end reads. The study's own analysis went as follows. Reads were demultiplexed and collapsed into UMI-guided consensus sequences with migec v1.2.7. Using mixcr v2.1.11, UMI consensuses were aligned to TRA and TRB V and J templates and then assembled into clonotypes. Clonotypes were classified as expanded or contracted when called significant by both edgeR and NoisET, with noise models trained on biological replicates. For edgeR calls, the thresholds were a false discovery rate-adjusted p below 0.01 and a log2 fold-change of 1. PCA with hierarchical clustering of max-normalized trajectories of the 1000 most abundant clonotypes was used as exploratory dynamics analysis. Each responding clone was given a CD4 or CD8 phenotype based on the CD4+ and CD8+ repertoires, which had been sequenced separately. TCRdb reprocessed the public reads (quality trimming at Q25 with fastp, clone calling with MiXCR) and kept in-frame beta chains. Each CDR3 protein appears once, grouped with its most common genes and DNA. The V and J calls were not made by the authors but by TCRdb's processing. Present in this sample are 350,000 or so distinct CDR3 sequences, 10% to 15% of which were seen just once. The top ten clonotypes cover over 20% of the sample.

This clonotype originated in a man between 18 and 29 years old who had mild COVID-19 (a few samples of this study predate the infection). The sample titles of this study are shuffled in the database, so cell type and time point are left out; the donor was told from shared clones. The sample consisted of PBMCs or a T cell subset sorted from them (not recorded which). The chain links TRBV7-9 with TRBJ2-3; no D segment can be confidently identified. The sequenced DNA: TGTGCCAGCAGCGCTGGGCGCATTACTACGCAGTATTTT. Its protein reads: CASSAGRITTQYF.